The present T cell receptor beta chain was sequenced within a study of beta chain features in type 1 diabetes (dated by TCRdb to the late 2010s). Regarding the research as a whole: Mean age, gender distribution, total cell number and subset yield were not different between patients and healthy donors. A total of about 99,000,000 sorted cells were examined across all samples, and RNA yield correlated strongly with the number of cells per subset. The study compared the TCRB repertoires of sorted circulating CD4+ T cell subsets in recently diagnosed type 1 diabetes patients with those in matched healthy donors. Whereas all 30 or so donors provided naive and central memory subsets, regulatory and stem cell-like memory subsets were isolated from just 8 patients and roughly 8 healthy donors. On the study overall, not on this receptor specifically: Because cDNA rather than genomic DNA was sequenced, highly expressing activated cells could have been over-represented, although no difference in activation and CD3 levels was found between groups. Naive, central memory and regulatory TCRB repertoires appeared more similar among patients than among healthy donors. A moderate but significant shortening of TCRB CDR3 length was observed in type 1 diabetes patients in all four CD4+ subsets. Patients with type 1 diabetes made fewer insertions and deleted more nucleotides at VDJ recombination sites, implying thymic rearrangement abnormalities. Because the HLA sub-analyses included only small numbers of individuals, any influence of HLA type on TCRB rearrangement was left unresolved. Shorter templates might be favored by PCR, yet because patient and control samples were amplified and corrected together, any such skew would affect both groups equally.

The entire amount of isolated RNA was reverse transcribed using the High Capacity cDNA Reverse Transcription Kit, so the sequenced TCRB transcripts were expressed ones. Deep immunoSEQ sequencing was applied to naive, central memory and regulatory T cell samples, giving an average of roughly 3.5 million total reads per sample. After sorted cells were lysed in RLT buffer, RNA was extracted with DNase-treated RNeasy Micro or Mini kits, with the choice depending on cell number. Each cell subset was processed on its own to prevent cross-contamination, while patient and healthy donor samples were processed together. The immunoSEQ multiplex PCR was used to amplify TCRB sequences from cDNA, generating 87-bp fragments that spanned the CDR3 region. The amplicons were sequenced using the Illumina HiSeq platform. Concerning the study's data processing: PCR bias was computationally corrected using synthetic template baselines, reads within Hamming distance 2 were collapsed, and singletons that could not be merged were discarded. Reads were aligned to IMGT to assign V, D and J genes, CDR3 length, and insertions or deletions at six rearrangement sites. Within each subset, clonotype counts were normalized to the number of sorted cells before true diversity and Gini coefficients were calculated with the tcR R package. The overlap coefficient, calculated on TCRB nucleotide sequences, was used to measure repertoire sharing. Out-of-frame TCRB sequences from naive cells were analyzed to stand in for the pre-selection repertoire. This immuneACCESS table, as held by TCRdb, lists in-frame sequences with V and J called but not all clones. Of the missing ones, under half trace to an unresolved V gene in checked studies; the others have no known cause. Clone size and the V and J calls come from that table; the DNA yielded D and trimming. This sample holds 300,000 to 350,000 clones; around 20% were observed only once. The top ten clonotypes cover about 0.044% of the sample.

Regarding this clone: What this receptor recognizes is not known. No base qualities exist here, and no much larger clone lies one base off it.

From cysteine to phenylalanine, the CDR3 is 16 amino acids long. The CDR3 DNA has 48 bases and is translated from base 1. Trimming takes 6 bases off V and 3 bases off J; junction bases not matched to a gene: 7. CDR1 and CDR2 (MNHEY, SMNVEV) derive from the germline V gene (reference sequence). Each donor gave one peripheral blood draw, averaging roughly 120 mL, which was collected into heparinised tubes. A BD FACSAria II was used to sort naive, central memory, regulatory and stem cell-like memory CD4+ T cells with a panel that included CD45RO, CCR7, CD25, CD127, CD95 and CD27. All sorted populations exceeded 95% purity. Right away, PBMCs were isolated by Lymphoprep density gradient centrifugation and were stained directly, with no culture step. So that batch effects would be minimized, each experiment stained and sorted samples in pairs, pairing one healthy donor with one patient.

The sequence is built from TRBV27 and TRBJ2-7; 14 bases in between match TRBD2. The origin of this receptor is a woman aged 18-30 years in good health. The sequenced sample was naive CD4+ T cells from blood. This specimen's cell subset or site label, per the study, means: true naive CD4+ T cells. The DNA sequence is as follows: TGTGCCAGCAGGCATGGGGGGACTAGCGGGGGCTACGAGCAGTACTTC. It specifies CASRHGGTSGGYEQYF.